This T cell receptor (beta chain) was recorded in a study of CD8+ T cells in alopecia areata. V lost 9 bases, J lost 5 bases, and 8 bases stayed unmatched. The germline CDR1 and CDR2 sequences are ENHRY and SYGVKD. This CDR3 region has 13 residues. Sorted out of PBMCs were CD4+ T cells and CD8+ T cells. This clone appeared a few times. Its specificity is unknown. Extraction and reverse transcription of RNA yielded cDNA as the sequencing template. Libraries were prepared by immunoSEQ multiplex PCR; TCRdb keeps only in-frame clonotypes and omits some of them. The sample has roughly 150,000 clones; 50% to 60% are singletons. Study-level results: Lesional scalp, especially alopecia totalis/universalis, showed higher clonality than normal scalp. Clarity of TCR sharing across patients fell short of that in mice, possibly HLA-related.

The sequence was obtained from a human donor in good health. The sequenced sample was CD4+ T cells sorted from blood. The gene calls are TRBV10-3 and TRBJ2-7; 9 bases map to TRBD1. CDR3 coding DNA: TGTGCCATGGGGGGGACAGGGATCGACGAGCAGTACTTC. Its protein is CAMGGTGIDEQYF.